This T cell receptor beta chain appears in the sequencing data of a study of radiotherapy plus CTLA-4 blockade in lung cancer. Study background: Among enrolled patients, less than 20% responded and about 30% achieved disease control.

Focal radiation was given together with CTLA-4 blockade (ipilimumab) to patients with chemo-refractory metastatic non-small-cell lung cancer. Here immunoSEQ multiplex PCR was the method, and the copy in TCRdb shows in-frame clones only, minus some. Counted here are about 95,000 clones, about 80% occurring once; the ten biggest clones make up around 0.78%. CDR1 and CDR2 (germline): MNHNS, SASEGT. The CDR3 has 12 amino acids. V was cut by 2 bases and J by 2 bases, with 3 bases left in between. The source material was peripheral blood, sampled from a patient treated with radiotherapy plus ipilimumab. The receptor was isolated from a human donor with non-small cell lung cancer who had stable disease on radiotherapy plus ipilimumab. This chain connects TRBV6-1 to TRBJ1-2, with unresolved D. The CDR3 bases are TGTGCCAGCAGTGAAAGCAACTATGGCTACACCTTC. It specifies CASSESNYGYTF.